This T cell receptor beta chain was profiled in a study of blood T cell repertoires in COVID-19. Study as a whole: From the United States, Italy and Spain came samples of acute and convalescent COVID-19.

TCRdb's copy holds only in-frame clones and misses some; the assay was immunoSEQ multiplex PCR. The sample holds some 210,000 clones, about 91% seen once. CDR1 and CDR2 from the germline V gene are SEHNR and FQNEAQ (reference sequence). V was pared by 2 bases and J by 5 bases, with 13 bases between. This CDR3 spans 14 amino acids. The TCR originated in a man aged 25 to 40 with acute or convalescent COVID-19. This sequence joins TRBV7-9 and TRBJ2-7, with D unclear. The sample consisted of peripheral blood. CDR3 nucleotides: TGTGCCAGCAGCTTAATATCCGGGTCGGACGAGCAGTACTTC. It yields the protein CASSLISGSDEQYF.